Reported below is one T cell receptor beta chain. Its antigen is currently unknown. This sample was taken from a study of T cell responses to AZD1222 COVID-19 vaccine. Study-level points and caveats: Baseline seropositives among AZD1222 recipients totaled only five or six.

TCRdb's copy holds only in-frame clones and misses some; the assay was immunoSEQ multiplex PCR. This sample has some 190,000 clones, with about 90% found just once. Trimming at V came to 0 bases and at J to 6 bases, leaving 8 bases not matched to a gene. Germline CDR1 reads SGHNT; CDR2 reads YYREEE (reference sequence). This CDR3 has 15 residues. The clonotype originates from an adult who received the AZD1222 COVID-19 vaccine. The chain employs TRBV5-4 and TRBJ2-7, with TRBD1 matching 8 bases. This specimen was peripheral blood, taken 28 days after the second AZD1222 dose. CDR3 sequence reads: CASSLVGQGASEQYF. CDR3 DNA: TGTGCCAGCAGCTTGGTTGGGCAGGGGGCCTCCGAGCAGTACTTC.